The rows below give T cell receptor beta chains drawn from one sample of a study of T cells in Graves' hyperthyroidism and ophthalmopathy. Using its own MiXCR run on the multiplex PCR reads, TCRdb lists one record per CDR3 protein. The sample consists of roughly 700,000 distinct CDR3 sequences, 11% to 15% of them appearing once. The specimen sequenced was blood. The receptors shown here come from a woman aged 18-30 years with Graves' hyperthyroidism. The CDR3 runs from the conserved cysteine through the conserved F or W. D genes are given only for firm matches. The size of a clone is reported for some rows only, either as once, few or many, or as a class for expanded clones.

TRBJ2-7 few TRBD2 TRBV18 TGTGCCAGCTCACCTCTGGCGGGAGGATCCGGCGAGCAGTACTTC CASSPLAGGSGEQYF
TRBJ1-1 many NA TRBV29-1 TGCAGCGTTGAAACTGTGAACACTGAAGCTTTCTTT CSVETVNTEAFF
TRBJ1-6 few TRBD1 TRBV6-6 TGTGCCAGCAGTTACTCGACAGGGGGCTCCTATAATTCACCCCTCCACTTT CASSYSTGGSYNSPLHF
TRBJ2-7 few NA TRBV14 TGTGCCAGCAGCCAAACCGGGTACCTTGCCTACGAGCAGTACTTC CASSQTGYLAYEQYF
TRBJ1-2 few NA TRBV6-9 TGTGCCAGCAGTTACGGCCAGGGCGGCGGCTACACCTTC CASSYGQGGGYTF
TRBJ2-5 many NA TRBV2 TGTGCCAGCAGTGAGGGACGGAGGATGAAGGAGACCCAGTACTTC CASSEGRRMKETQYF
TRBJ1-1 many NA TRBV4-1 TGCGCCAGCAAAACCGGGACACTGAACACTGAAGCTTTCTTT CASKTGTLNTEAFF
TRBJ2-2 few NA TRBV29-1 TGCAGCGTTGATAGGGGGAACACCGGGGAGCTGTTTTTT CSVDRGNTGELFF
TRBJ2-7 many TRBD2 TRBV2 TGTGCCAGCAGTGAACCCGATCGATGGGGGACGGGGGGGAACGAGCAGTACTTC CASSEPDRWGTGGNEQYF
TRBJ2-7 many NA TRBV7-2 TGTGCCAGCAGCTTAGTACTGGCGGTGCAGTACTTC CASSLVLAVQYF
TRBJ2-1 many NA TRBV20-1 TGCAGTGCTGGCAGGTCTAGCTCCTACAATGAGCAGTTCTTC CSAGRSSSYNEQFF
TRBJ2-5 many TRBD2 TRBV12-3/TRBV12-4 TGTGCCAGCAGACCCGGGACTAGCGGGATGAGGACCCAGTACTTC CASRPGTSGMRTQYF
TRBJ2-7 many NA TRBV11-2 TGTGCCAGCAGCTTAGTGGCGGGCTACTCCTACGAGCAGTACTTC CASSLVAGYSYEQYF
TRBJ2-7 few NA TRBV6-5 TGTGCCAGCAGTTACTTATTTGACAGCTTCTACGAGCAGTACTTC CASSYLFDSFYEQYF
TRBJ1-5 many NA TRBV18 TGTGCCAGCTCACCACGTCGGGGCCAGGGCAATCAGCCCCAGCATTTT CASSPRRGQGNQPQHF
TRBJ2-7 many TRBD2 TRBV12-3/TRBV12-4 TGTGCCAGCAGGGTAGCGGGAGGCTCCTACGAGCAGTACTTC CASRVAGGSYEQYF
TRBJ2-2 few NA TRBV19 TGTGCCAGTACCAAAAGGACGGGAGCGAACACCGGGGAGCTGTTTTTT CASTKRTGANTGELFF
TRBJ1-5 few TRBD1 TRBV20-1 TGCAGTGCTAGACCCCGGGGGAACAGGGGTTTTATCAATCAGCCCCAGCATTTT CSARPRGNRGFINQPQHF
TRBJ2-4 few NA TRBV30 TGTGCCTGGAGTTATTGGGAAACAGGACTAGCCAAAAACATTCAGTACTTC CAWSYWETGLAKNIQYF
TRBJ2-7 NA TRBD1 TRBV2 TGTGCCAGCAGGAGGGGTAGGGGACAGGGTTCCTCCGAGCAGTACTTC CASRRGRGQGSSEQYF
TRBJ2-7 many NA TRBV3-1 TGTGCCAGCAGCCAAGTCTTCGAGACTTCATACGAGCAGTACTTC CASSQVFETSYEQYF
TRBJ2-1 many NA TRBV11-2 TGTGCCAGCAGCGCCAGGGACCCTTACAATGAGCAGTTCTTC CASSARDPYNEQFF
TRBJ2-7 many TRBD2 TRBV20-1 TGCAGTGCTAGAGTTAGCGGGAGGTCACGCCCTTTCTCCTCCTACGAGCAGTACTTC CSARVSGRSRPFSSYEQYF
TRBJ2-7 few TRBD2 TRBV2 TGTGCCAGCCGCCTGGGGGGGGGAATTCAAGAGTACTTC CASRLGGGIQEYF
TRBJ1-1 NA TRBD1 TRBV28 TGTGCCAGCAGTCTTCCAGGGGGCTGGAACACTGAAGCTTTCTTT CASSLPGGWNTEAFF
TRBJ1-5 few TRBD1 TRBV2 TGTGCCAGCAGTGGGCAGGGGGTTTTTCAGCCCCAGCATTTT CASSGQGVFQPQHF
TRBJ2-7 NA NA TRBV6-5 TGTGCCAGCAGTTACGGACTACCTCCGCAGGGCGAGCAGTACTTC CASSYGLPPQGEQYF
TRBJ2-2 many TRBD1 TRBV3-1 TGTGCCAGCAGCCACCACGGGACAGCGAACACCGGGGAGCTGTTTTTT CASSHHGTANTGELFF
TRBJ1-2 NA NA TRBV19 TGTGCCAGTAGTGGAATAGCCGGGACGGCCAAAGCTAACTATGGCTACACCTTC CASSGIAGTAKANYGYTF
TRBJ2-3 few TRBD2 TRBV4-1 TGCGCCAGCAGCCAACGTAGCGGGAGGGCCAGGACAGATACGCAGTATTTT CASSQRSGRARTDTQYF
TRBJ2-7 many TRBD1 TRBV11-1 TGTGCCAGCACCCTAGGGGGGACAGGAGGCTACGAGCAGTACTTC CASTLGGTGGYEQYF
TRBJ2-2 few NA TRBV2 TGTGCCAGCAGTGAATGGGCAGGACCCCCGAACACCGGGGAGCTGTTTTTT CASSEWAGPPNTGELFF
TRBJ1-3 NA NA TRBV24-1 TGTGCCACCAGTGATTCGCCCAGAGGAAACACCATATATTTT CATSDSPRGNTIYF
TRBJ2-5 many TRBD2 TRBV2 TGTGCCAGCAGTTCTCCAGCGGGAGAAGGAGAGACCCAGTACTTC CASSSPAGEGETQYF
TRBJ2-1 NA TRBD2 TRBV4-1 TGCGCCAGCAGCCCCCTACTCGATCCTGGACTAGCGGGAGGTCACTACAATGAGCAGTTCTTC CASSPLLDPGLAGGHYNEQFF